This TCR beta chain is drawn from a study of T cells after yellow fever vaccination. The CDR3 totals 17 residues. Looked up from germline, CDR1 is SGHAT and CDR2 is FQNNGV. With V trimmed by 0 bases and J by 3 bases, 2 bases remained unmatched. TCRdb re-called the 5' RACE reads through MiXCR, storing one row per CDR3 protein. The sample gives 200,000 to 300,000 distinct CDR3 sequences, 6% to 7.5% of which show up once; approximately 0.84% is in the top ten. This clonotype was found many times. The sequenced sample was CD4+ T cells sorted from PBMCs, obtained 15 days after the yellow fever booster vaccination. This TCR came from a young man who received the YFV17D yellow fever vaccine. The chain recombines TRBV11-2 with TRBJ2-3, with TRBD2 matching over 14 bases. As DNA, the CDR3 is TGTGCCAGCAGCTTAGAGGGACTAGCGGGAGTAACAGATACGCAGTATTTT. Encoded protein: CASSLEGLAGVTDTQYF.